Listed here are 2 T cell receptor beta chains from one sample, sequenced in a study of tumor-infiltrating lymphocytes in primary liver carcinoma. A constant-region primer primed TCR beta cDNA synthesis from 400 to 600 ng of total RNA. Sequencing libraries for TCR beta derived from three nested multiplex PCR rounds that used slightly modified ARM-PCR. Forward primers for TRBV1-TRBV30 and a C-beta reverse primer served the first two PCR rounds, at about 11 cycles each. A single record per CDR3 protein comes from TCRdb applying MiXCR to the multiplex PCR reads. The table records 330,000 or so distinct CDR3 sequences, roughly 61% of them present only once. Researchers drew blood RNA from unsorted whole blood and extracted germline DNA as well. Sequenced: peripheral blood. These receptors were collected from a man aged 40-55 years with primary liver carcinoma and hepatitis B virus infection.

The V gene is TRBV14, the J gene TRBJ2-1; D is ambiguous. Germline V gene sequence: CDR1 SGHDN, CDR2 FVKESK. V lost 4 bases, J lost 8 bases, and 15 bases lay in between. The CDR3 covers 14 residues. The CDR3 here is CASSPNWLVDEQFF. Written as DNA, the CDR3 is TGTGCCAGCAGCCCTAACTGGCTAGTGGATGAGCAGTTCTTC. The full variable domain, completed using reference TRBV14 and TRBJ2-1, is EAGVTQFPSHSVIEKGQTVTLRCDPISGHDNLYWYRRVMGKEIKFLLHFVKESKQDESGMPNNRFLAERTGGTYSTLKVQPAELEDSGVYFCASSPNWLVDEQFFGPGTRLTVL.

The J gene is TRBJ2-2, the V gene TRBV12-3 or TRBV12-4; D possibly corresponds to TRBD2 (5 bases). The V end lost 5 bases, the J end lost 3 bases, and 10 bases lay between the germline ends. This CDR3 is 14 amino acids long. This CDR3 is CASSTDSYTGELFF. CDR3 DNA: TGTGCCAGCAGTACGGACTCGTACACCGGGGAGCTGTTTTTT.